A selection of T cell receptor beta chains follows, all from one sample in a study of blood T cell repertoires in COVID-19. Only in-frame clones appear in the TCRdb table, and some are missing; sequencing was by immunoSEQ multiplex PCR. The sample has about 280,000 clones; 85% are singletons. The material sequenced was PBMCs or T cells enriched from blood (not recorded which). These receptors originate from a woman between 45 and 65 years old who had recovered from COVID-19. The CDR3 runs from the conserved cysteine through the conserved F or W. D genes are given only for firm matches. Expanded clones are given a class, and other clones once, few, many or no size at all.

J	length	V	size	D	CDR3	DNA
TRBJ1-6	17	TRBV4-1	few	TRBD1	CASSQVDWGQGASPLHF	TGCGCCAGCAGCCAAGTGGATTGGGGACAGGGGGCTTCACCCCTCCACTTT
TRBJ1-1	15	TRBV18	NA	NA	CASSPPGGRRTEAFF	TGTGCCAGCTCACCTCCGGGGGGGCGGAGGACTGAAGCTTTCTTT
TRBJ2-7	16	TRBV6-2/TRBV6-3	NA	TRBD1	CASSYPTGTANYEQYF	TGTGCCAGCAGTTACCCCACCGGGACAGCCAACTACGAGCAGTACTTC
TRBJ1-4	13	TRBV4-1	NA	TRBD1	CASSRAGGEKLFF	TGCGCCAGCAGCCGGGCAGGGGGCGAAAAACTGTTTTTT
TRBJ2-5	14	TRBV5-1	NA	NA	CASSPAGGQKTQYF	TGCGCCAGCAGCCCAGCCGGAGGCCAAAAGACCCAGTACTTC
TRBJ1-5	18	TRBV5-4	few	TRBD1	CASSLAGTGGAVRQPQHF	TGTGCCAGCAGCTTGGCCGGGACAGGGGGCGCGGTAAGGCAGCCCCAGCATTTT
TRBJ2-1	15	TRBV6-5	NA	TRBD1	CASSPRTGSYNEQFF	TGTGCCAGCAGTCCCCGGACAGGGAGCTACAATGAGCAGTTCTTC
TRBJ1-5	15	TRBV6-4	NA	TRBD1	CASSEAGGGNQPQHF	TGTGCCAGCAGTGAAGCAGGGGGAGGTAATCAGCCCCAGCATTTT
TRBJ1-2	16	TRBV24-1	NA	NA	CATSDFGRRRVYGYTF	TGTGCCACCAGTGATTTCGGCAGGAGGCGAGTCTATGGCTACACCTTC
TRBJ1-1	14	TRBV6-6	NA	TRBD1	CASSYGDRGTEAFF	TGTGCCAGCAGTTACGGGGACAGGGGGACTGAAGCTTTCTTT
TRBJ1-5	16	TRBV15	NA	TRBD1	CATSRGDRFVGQPQHF	TGTGCCACCAGCAGAGGGGACAGGTTTGTAGGTCAGCCCCAGCATTTT
TRBJ1-1	13	TRBV7-9	few	NA	CASSWGQNTEAFF	TGTGCCAGCAGCTGGGGACAGAACACTGAAGCTTTCTTT
TRBJ1-2	14	TRBV6-5	NA	TRBD1	CASTRQGTNYGYTF	TGTGCCAGCACCCGACAGGGAACTAACTATGGCTACACCTTC
TRBJ1-1	13	TRBV10-3	once	NA	CATGDEWNTEAFF	TGTGCCACGGGGGACGAATGGAACACTGAAGCTTTCTTT
TRBJ1-4	15	TRBV7-8	NA	NA	CASSLAGRGEEKLFF	TGTGCCAGCAGCTTAGCGGGCAGGGGTGAGGAAAAACTGTTTTTT
TRBJ2-7	13	TRBV29-1	NA	NA	CSVGGGSSYEQYF	TGCAGCGTGGGGGGCGGGAGTTCCTACGAGCAGTACTTC
TRBJ2-1	18	TRBV19	NA	TRBD2	CASSIDPLSSGRANEQFF	TGTGCCAGTAGTATAGACCCCCTTTCGAGCGGGAGGGCCAATGAGCAGTTCTTC
TRBJ2-3	12	TRBV24-1	NA	NA	CATSDRGDTQYF	TGTGCCACCAGTGACCGGGGAGATACGCAGTATTTT
TRBJ2-5	17	TRBV4-2	once	TRBD2	CASSQGTSGGGQETQYF	TGTGCCAGCAGCCAAGGGACTAGCGGGGGGGGGCAAGAGACCCAGTACTTC
TRBJ1-2	11	TRBV6-6	NA	NA	CASSRQVFYTF	TGTGCCAGCAGTCGACAGGTGTTCTACACCTTC
TRBJ1-6	17	TRBV18	NA	NA	CASSGTGKSSYNSPLHF	TGTGCCAGCTCAGGCACAGGGAAGAGCTCCTATAATTCACCCCTCCACTTT
TRBJ2-5	12	TRBV30	once	NA	CAWQPLEETQYF	TGTGCCTGGCAACCACTAGAGGAGACCCAGTACTTC
TRBJ1-1	13	TRBV3-1/TRBV3-2	NA	TRBD1	CASSRKDRAKAFF	TGTGCCAGCAGCCGAAAGGACAGGGCAAAAGCTTTCTTT
TRBJ1-4	14	TRBV5-1	NA	TRBD1	CASSLQGSGEKLFF	TGCGCCAGCAGCTTACAGGGGTCGGGTGAAAAACTGTTTTTT
TRBJ1-5	14	TRBV28	NA	TRBD1	CASIRQGLGQPQHF	TGTGCCAGCATACGACAGGGGTTGGGGCAGCCCCAGCATTTT
TRBJ1-1	14	TRBV6-4	NA	NA	CASSPGHLNTEAFF	TGTGCCAGCAGCCCAGGACACCTGAACACTGAAGCTTTCTTT
TRBJ1-1	13	TRBV6-5	NA	TRBD1	CASSSQGRSEAFF	TGTGCCAGCAGTTCACAGGGGAGGTCTGAAGCTTTCTTT
TRBJ1-1	16	TRBV5-4	NA	NA	CASRQSGLGENTEAFF	TGTGCCAGCAGGCAATCGGGACTAGGGGAAAACACTGAAGCTTTCTTT
TRBJ1-2	15	TRBV19	NA	NA	CASSTPQAGDYGYTF	TGTGCCAGTAGTACCCCCCAGGCAGGGGACTATGGCTACACCTTC
TRBJ2-3	15	TRBV7-2	NA	TRBD2	CASSSLAGGPNTQYF	TGTGCCAGCAGCTCCCTAGCGGGAGGGCCGAATACGCAGTATTTT
TRBJ1-1	14	TRBV7-9	few	TRBD1	CASSVQTGYTEAFF	TGTGCCAGCAGCGTCCAGACAGGGTACACTGAAGCTTTCTTT
TRBJ1-3	16	TRBV11-2	NA	NA	CASSLGVPRTGNTIYF	TGTGCCAGCAGCTTAGGTGTCCCCAGGACTGGAAACACCATATATTTT